Each of the 17 T cell receptor beta chains below was sequenced from the same sample in a study of intratumoral heterogeneity in liver cancer. This table comes from immunoSEQ multiplex PCR, and its TCRdb copy is limited to in-frame clones, with some not included. The sample yields tens of thousands of clones, approximately 73% seen once. The material sequenced was tumor-adjacent normal tissue, taken before any cancer treatment. Receptors originate from a woman aged 70-85 years with hepatocellular carcinoma.

The J gene is TRBJ2-4, the V gene TRBV28; D not resolved. CDR3 length: 14 amino acids. The germline V and J ends were trimmed by 6 bases and 5 bases, with 14 bases remaining between them. Germline-derived CDR1 and CDR2 are MDHEN and SYDVKM. As DNA, the CDR3 is TGTGCCAGCAGCCCCTCGGGTATCGAAAACATTCAGTACTTC. This encodes CASSPSGIENIQYF.

This rearrangement joins TRBV5-1 to TRBJ2-1, with D perhaps matching TRBD1 (5 bases). The CDR3 runs 16 residues. V was cut by 0 bases and J by 0 bases, with 10 bases left in between. The V gene's germline CDR1 is SGHRS and CDR2 YFSETQ. In nucleotides, the CDR3 is TGCGCCAGCAGCTTGGAGGGGCGCAACTCCTACAATGAGCAGTTCTTC. Translating it yields CASSLEGRNSYNEQFF.

This rearrangement joins TRBV11-2 to TRBJ2-7; TRBD2 is a possible D gene (5 bases). The CDR3 is 12 residues long. V lost 5 bases to trimming and J lost 3 bases, with 8 bases between them. Germline lookup yields CDR1 SGHAT and CDR2 FQNNGV. As DNA, the CDR3 is TGTGCCAGCAGCCCCCGGGGCTACGAGCAGTACTTC. Translation gives CASSPRGYEQYF.

V gene TRBV7-9 combines with J gene TRBJ2-5; D uncertain. The CDR3 length is 12 residues. The V and J ends lost 5 bases and 3 bases respectively, with 7 bases between them. The germline CDR1 and CDR2 sequences are SEHNR and FQNEAQ (reference sequence). The CDR3 sequence: CASSDMKETQYF. CDR3 in DNA: TGTGCCAGCAGCGACATGAAAGAGACCCAGTACTTC.

As DNA, the CDR3 is TGTGCCAGCAGTTTATATCCGGCTGAAGCTTTCTTT. Protein sequence: CASSLYPAEAFF. This sequence joins TRBV28 and TRBJ1-1; D not certain. Per germline, CDR1 MDHEN and CDR2 SYDVKM. V was trimmed by 1 base and J by 6 bases, leaving 6 bases between them. The CDR3 is 12 amino acids.

This clone showed up just a few times. The chain has TRBV2 and TRBJ1-3; 8 nucleotides agree with TRBD1. J gave up 11 bases and V 5 bases, and 8 bases lay outside the gene matches. The CDR3 runs to 13 residues. CDR1 and CDR2 (germline): SNHLY, FYNNEI. The CDR3 region is CASSFGTGGAIYF. The DNA of the CDR3 is TGTGCCAGCAGTTTCGGGACAGGCGGGGCCATATATTTT. Variable domain in full (rest from reference TRBV2 and TRBJ1-3): EPEVTQTPSHQVTQMGQEVILRCVPISNHLYFYWYRQILGQKVEFLVSFYNNEISEKSEIFDDQFSVERPDGSNFTLKIRSTKLEDSAMYFCASSFGTGGAIYFGEGSWLTVV.

The rearrangement links TRBV28 to TRBJ1-1, with 7 bases matching TRBD1. J lost 2 bases, V lost 10 bases, and 13 bases had no gene match. The length of the CDR3 is 15 residues. Germline CDR1 MDHEN, CDR2 SYDVKM. This CDR3 reads CAINRGPFFNTEAFF. CDR3 sequence (DNA): TGTGCCATCAACAGGGGTCCTTTTTTCAACACTGAAGCTTTCTTT.

This clone was counted once. The chain joins TRBV9 to TRBJ2-3, with 7 bases identical to TRBD2. The CDR3 covers 15 residues. The junction had 10 bases not matched to a gene; V was cut back by 4 bases and J by 5 bases. CDR1 and CDR2 (germline): SGDLS, YYNGEE. The CDR3 region is CASSMTSSGRDTQYF. The CDR3 DNA sequence: TGTGCCAGCAGCATGACTAGCTCCGGAAGAGATACGCAGTATTTT.

This clone was recorded once. The chain uses TRBV15 and TRBJ2-3; possibly TRBD2 for D (6 bases). This CDR3 has 14 residues. Between the trimmed V and J ends, which lost 1 base and 6 bases, there was a span of 11 bases. Germline CDR1 is LNHNV and CDR2 is YYDKDF (reference sequence). The CDR3 here is CATSRGPRGDTQYF. In DNA form, the CDR3 reads TGTGCCACCAGCAGAGGACCCCGGGGGGATACGCAGTATTTT.

This rearrangement joins TRBV29-1 to TRBJ2-7, with unresolved D. The CDR3 has 14 residues. V shed 4 bases and J shed 0 bases, with 13 bases lying between them. The germline gives CDR1 SQVTM, CDR2 ANQGSEA. Written as DNA, the CDR3 is TGCAGCGTTGGGGTTCCACATAGCTCCTACGAGCAGTACTTC. Translating gives CSVGVPHSSYEQYF.

The chain links TRBV2 to TRBJ2-7, with D maybe TRBD2 (5 bases). Trimming stripped 3 bases from V and 7 bases from J, with 10 bases between. Germline values: CDR1 SNHLY, CDR2 FYNNEI. CDR3 length equals 12 residues. The CDR3 loop reads CASSDPGKEQYF. The CDR3 nucleotides are TGTGCCAGCAGTGATCCGGGGAAAGAGCAGTACTTC.

The J gene is TRBJ2-2, the V gene TRBV5-4, with 9 bases matching TRBD2. Trimming at V came to 4 bases and at J to 4 bases, leaving 5 bases not matched to a gene. From germline, CDR1 is SGHNT and CDR2 YYREEE (reference sequence). The CDR3 is 15 amino acids. CDR3 in DNA: TGTGCCAGCAGCATTAGCGGGAGCCCCACCGGGGAGCTGTTTTTT. Its translation: CASSISGSPTGELFF.

This sequence joins TRBV28 and TRBJ1-4, with D tentatively TRBD1 (5 bases). The CDR3 has 14 amino acids. V lost 3 bases and J lost 4, with 9 bases in between. Germline V CDR1 and CDR2: MDHEN, SYDVKM. The CDR3 DNA is TGTGCCAGCAGTTTGATAGGGGTTAATGAAAAACTGTTTTTT. It encodes CASSLIGVNEKLFF.

This chain joins TRBV4-1 and TRBJ2-7; 8 nucleotides align to TRBD1. The CDR3 consists of 16 residues. Germline V gene sequence: CDR1 MGHRA, CDR2 YSYEKL. J was trimmed by 3 bases and V by 1 base; bases with no gene match: 8. The CDR3 loop reads CASSQVSSGTGYEQYF. The CDR3 nucleotides read TGCGCCAGCAGCCAAGTCTCGTCAGGGACAGGCTACGAGCAGTACTTC.

The chain carries TRBV10-2 and TRBJ1-1; a possible D gene is TRBD1 (5 bases). Trimming took off 6 bases at V and 5 bases at J, with 13 bases between the two ends. Germline CDR1 reads WSHSY; CDR2 reads SAAADI. The length of the CDR3 is 13 residues. The CDR3 is CASRQAPGTEAFF. CDR3 DNA: TGCGCCAGCAGACAGGCCCCGGGGACTGAAGCTTTCTTT.

V is TRBV5-1 and J is TRBJ1-2; weak D call: TRBD1 (6 bases). The CDR3 runs to 13 residues. The germline V and J ends were trimmed by 4 bases and 2 bases, with 9 bases remaining between them. Germline CDR1 is SGHRS and CDR2 is YFSETQ. CDR3 bases: TGCGCCAGCAGCCCAGGACAGAACTATGGCTACACCTTC. Translation gives CASSPGQNYGYTF.

The V gene is TRBV7-2, the J gene TRBJ2-7; 11 bases agree with TRBD1. The ends lost 5 bases at V and 4 bases at J; junction bases unmatched: 7. Germline values: CDR1 SGHTA, CDR2 FQGNSA. This CDR3 region has 15 residues. The CDR3 DNA sequence: TGTGCCAGCAGCCCTGCCGGGACAGGGGGTTACGAGCAGTACTTC. Encoded protein: CASSPAGTGGYEQYF.